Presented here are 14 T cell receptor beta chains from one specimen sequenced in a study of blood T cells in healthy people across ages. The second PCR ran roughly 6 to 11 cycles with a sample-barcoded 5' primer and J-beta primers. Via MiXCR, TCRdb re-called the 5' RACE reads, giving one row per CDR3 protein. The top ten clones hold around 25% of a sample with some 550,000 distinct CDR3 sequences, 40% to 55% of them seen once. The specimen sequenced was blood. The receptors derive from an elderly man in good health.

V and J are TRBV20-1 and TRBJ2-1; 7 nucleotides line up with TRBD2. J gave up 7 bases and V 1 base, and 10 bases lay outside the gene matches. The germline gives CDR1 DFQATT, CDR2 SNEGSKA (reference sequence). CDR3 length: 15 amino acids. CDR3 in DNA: TGCAGTGCTAGAGTAGAGGGAGGGCCAGGGAATGAGCAGTTCTTC. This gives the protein CSARVEGGPGNEQFF.

For the CDR3, the DNA is TGTGCCAGCAGACTAGAAAGACAGGGCACAGATACGCAGTATTTT. Its protein product is CASRLERQGTDTQYF. The chain links TRBV5-8 to TRBJ2-3; D perhaps matches TRBD1 (6 bases). The CDR3 is 15 residues long. Trimming left V 5 bases short and J 1 base short, with 14 bases between. Germline values: CDR1 SGHTS, CDR2 YDEGEE.

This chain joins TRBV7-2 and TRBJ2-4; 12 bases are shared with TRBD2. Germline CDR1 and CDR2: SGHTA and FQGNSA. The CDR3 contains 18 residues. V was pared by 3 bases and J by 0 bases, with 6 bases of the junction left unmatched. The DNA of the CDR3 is TGTGCCAGCAGCTTTCGGACTAGCGGGGCTCTAGCCAAAAACATTCAGTACTTC. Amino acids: CASSFRTSGALAKNIQYF. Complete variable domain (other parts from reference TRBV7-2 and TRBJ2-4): GAGVSQSPSNKVTEKGKDVELRCDPISGHTALYWYRQSLGQGLEFLIYFQGNSAPDKSGLPSDRFSAERTGGSVSTLTIQRTQQEDSAVYLCASSFRTSGALAKNIQYFGAGTRLSVL.

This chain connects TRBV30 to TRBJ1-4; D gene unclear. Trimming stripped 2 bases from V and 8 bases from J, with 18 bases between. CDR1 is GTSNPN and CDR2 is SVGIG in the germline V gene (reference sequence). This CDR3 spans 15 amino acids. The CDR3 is CAWSPLTAVQEKLFF. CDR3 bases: TGTGCCTGGAGTCCCCTGACGGCCGTACAGGAAAAACTGTTTTTT.

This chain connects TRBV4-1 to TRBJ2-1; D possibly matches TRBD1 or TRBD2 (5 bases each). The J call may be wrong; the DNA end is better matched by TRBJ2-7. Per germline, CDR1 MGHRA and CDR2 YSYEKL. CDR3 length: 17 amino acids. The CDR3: CASSQRDPGLSYNEQYF. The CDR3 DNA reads TGCGCCAGCAGCCAGAGAGATCCGGGGCTCTCATACAATGAGCAGTACTTC.

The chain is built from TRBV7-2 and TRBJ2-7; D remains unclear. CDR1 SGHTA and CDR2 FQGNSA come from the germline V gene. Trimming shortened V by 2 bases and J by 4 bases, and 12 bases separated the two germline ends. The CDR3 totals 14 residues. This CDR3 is CASSLSRQAYEQYF. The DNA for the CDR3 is TGTGCCAGCAGCTTATCGCGCCAAGCTTACGAGCAGTACTTC. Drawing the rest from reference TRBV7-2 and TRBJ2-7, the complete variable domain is GAGVSQSPSNKVTEKGKDVELRCDPISGHTALYWYRQSLGQGLEFLIYFQGNSAPDKSGLPSDRFSAERTGGSVSTLTIQRTQQEDSAVYLCASSLSRQAYEQYFGPGTRLTVT.

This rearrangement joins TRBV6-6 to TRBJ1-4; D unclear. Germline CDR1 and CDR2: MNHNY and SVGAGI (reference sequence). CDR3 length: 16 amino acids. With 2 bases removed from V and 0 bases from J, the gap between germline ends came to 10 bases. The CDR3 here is CASSYDRHATNEKLFF. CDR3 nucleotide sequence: TGTGCCAGCAGTTACGACCGACACGCAACTAATGAAAAACTGTTTTTT.

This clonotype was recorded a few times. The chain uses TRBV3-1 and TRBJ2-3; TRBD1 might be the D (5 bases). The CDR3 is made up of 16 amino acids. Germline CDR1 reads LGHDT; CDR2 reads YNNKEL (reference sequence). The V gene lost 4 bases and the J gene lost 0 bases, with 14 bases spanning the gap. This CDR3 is CASSLRQTPSTDTQYF. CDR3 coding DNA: TGTGCCAGCAGCCTGAGACAGACGCCTAGCACAGATACGCAGTATTTT.

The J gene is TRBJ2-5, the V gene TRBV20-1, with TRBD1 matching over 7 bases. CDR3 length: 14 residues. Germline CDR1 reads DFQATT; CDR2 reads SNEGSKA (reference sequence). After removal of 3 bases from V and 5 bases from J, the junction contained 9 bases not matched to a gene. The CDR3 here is CSASKQGLMETQYF. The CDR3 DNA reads TGCAGTGCTAGCAAACAGGGGCTTATGGAGACCCAGTACTTC.

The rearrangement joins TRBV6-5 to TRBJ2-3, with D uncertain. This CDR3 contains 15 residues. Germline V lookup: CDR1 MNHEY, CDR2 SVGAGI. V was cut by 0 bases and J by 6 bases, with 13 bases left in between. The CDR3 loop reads CASSYSGPRMDTQYF. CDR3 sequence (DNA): TGTGCCAGCAGTTACTCGGGTCCCCGGATGGATACGCAGTATTTT.

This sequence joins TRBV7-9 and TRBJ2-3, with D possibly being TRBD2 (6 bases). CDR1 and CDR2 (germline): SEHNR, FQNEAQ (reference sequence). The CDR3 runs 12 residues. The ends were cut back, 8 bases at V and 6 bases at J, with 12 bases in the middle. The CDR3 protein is CASSGLRDTQYF. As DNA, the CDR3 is TGTGCCAGCTCGGGACTTCGGGATACGCAGTATTTT. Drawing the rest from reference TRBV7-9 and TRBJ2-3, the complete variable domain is DTGVSQNPRHKITKRGQNVTFRCDPISEHNRLYWYRQTLGQGPEFLTYFQNEAQLEKSRLLSDRFSAERPKGSFSTLEIQRTEQGDSAMYLCASSGLRDTQYFGPGTRLTVL.

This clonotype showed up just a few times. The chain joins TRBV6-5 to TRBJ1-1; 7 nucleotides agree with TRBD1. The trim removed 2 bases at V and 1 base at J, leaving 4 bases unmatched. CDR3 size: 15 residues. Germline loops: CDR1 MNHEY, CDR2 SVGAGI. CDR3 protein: CASSYEGAANTEAFF. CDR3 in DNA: TGTGCCAGCAGTTACGAGGGGGCAGCGAACACTGAAGCTTTCTTT.

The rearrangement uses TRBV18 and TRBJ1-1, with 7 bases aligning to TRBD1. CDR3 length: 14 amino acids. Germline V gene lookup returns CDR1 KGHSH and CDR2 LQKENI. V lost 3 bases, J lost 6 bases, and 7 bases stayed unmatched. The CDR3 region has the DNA TGTGCCAGCTCACCGTCAACAGGGGTGGCTGAAGCTTTCTTT. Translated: CASSPSTGVAEAFF.

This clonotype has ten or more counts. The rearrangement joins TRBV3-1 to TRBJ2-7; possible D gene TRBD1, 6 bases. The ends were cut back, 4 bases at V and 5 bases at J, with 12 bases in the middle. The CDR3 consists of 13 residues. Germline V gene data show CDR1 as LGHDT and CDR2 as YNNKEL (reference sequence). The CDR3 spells CASSPNAGDEQYF. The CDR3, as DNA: TGTGCCAGCAGCCCGAATGCAGGGGACGAGCAGTACTTC.